This TCR beta chain was documented in a study of CD8+CD57+ T cells in acquired aplastic anemia. The study, taken as a whole, reports: Found in both controls and patients were some 31 CD8+ CDR3 sequences.

All patients picked for sequencing had shown, by flow cytometry, an expansion of CD8+CD57+ cells. The V and J ends lost 2 bases and 1 base, in that order; junction bases with no gene match: 6. In germline, CDR1 is SGHRS, CDR2 YFSETQ. The CDR3 spans 16 residues. Concerning this clonotype: Its antigen is unidentified.

Researchers used genomic DNA as the template to profile TCR beta VDJ and CDR3. TCRdb processed the reads anew with MiXCR; each CDR3 protein has one entry. This sample has approximately 220,000 distinct CDR3 sequences, with around 43% found just once. V gene TRBV5-1 combines with J gene TRBJ1-1; TRBD1 matches at 9 bases. The source of this sequence is a human donor with aplastic anemia. Material: sorted CD4+, CD8+, or CD8+CD57+ T cells (not recorded which) from PBMCs. The CDR3 sequence: CASSFDRGQGNTEAFF. The CDR3, as DNA: TGCGCCAGCAGCTTCGACAGGGGACAGGGGAACACTGAAGCTTTCTTT.